These 11 T cell receptor beta chains were all obtained from the same sample, sequenced in a study of blood T cell repertoires in COVID-19. Assay: immunoSEQ multiplex PCR; the TCRdb copy retains only in-frame clones and omits some. The profile shows just under 350,000 clones, about four fifths of them singletons. Sequenced sample: peripheral blood. The receptors originated from a man aged 25-45 years with active or convalescent COVID-19.

This clone was detected only once. The chain carries TRBV6-2 or TRBV6-3 and TRBJ2-5; TRBD1 is a possible D gene (5 bases). Trimming removed 5 bases at V and 0 bases at J, with 7 bases between. This CDR3 spans 13 amino acids. Germline V gene sequence: CDR1 MNHEY, CDR2 SVGEGT. The CDR3 is CASSRQYQETQYF. The CDR3 DNA reads as TGTGCCAGCAGTCGACAGTACCAAGAGACCCAGTACTTC.

The chain couples TRBV19 to TRBJ1-1, with 7 positions matching TRBD1. The germline CDR1 and CDR2 sequences are LNHDA and SQIVND (reference sequence). CDR3 size: 14 residues. Germline trimming cut 5 bases from V and 2 bases from J; bases unmatched to any gene: 5. The CDR3 loop reads CASSLGQDNTEAFF. The CDR3 DNA is TGTGCCAGTAGTCTCGGACAGGACAACACTGAAGCTTTCTTT.

The CDR3 region is CAIMPGQGKSGANVLTF. The DNA of the CDR3 is TGTGCCATTATGCCGGGACAGGGGAAGTCTGGGGCCAACGTCCTGACTTTC. The chain has TRBV10-3 and TRBJ2-6, with 10 bases matching TRBD1. CDR3 length: 17 amino acids. V lost 9 bases and J lost 1; bases outside the gene matches: 9. Germline-derived CDR1 and CDR2 are ENHRY and SYGVKD.

On this clone: Other DNA sequences from this sample encode an identical CDR3 as well. The chain uses TRBV7-9 and TRBJ2-2, with unresolved D. The germline gives CDR1 SEHNR, CDR2 FQNEAQ (reference sequence). The V end was cut by 5 bases, the J end by 5 bases, with 6 bases between. CDR3 length equals 12 residues. The CDR3 nucleotides read TGTGCCAGCAGCCTGAGGACCGGGGAGCTGTTTTTT. Translation gives CASSLRTGELFF.

This rearrangement joins TRBV6-5 to TRBJ1-3, with D perhaps matching TRBD1 (6 bases). Trimming shortened V by 3 bases and J by 2 bases, and 14 bases separated the two germline ends. The CDR3 totals 16 residues. Germline lookup yields CDR1 MNHEY and CDR2 SVGAGI. The CDR3 DNA follows: TGTGCCAGCAGTTATCGATTACAGGGTGCTGGAAACACCATATATTTT. This encodes CASSYRLQGAGNTIYF.

The CDR3 protein is CASSLGSNGANVLTF. The DNA of the CDR3 is TGTGCCAGCAGCTTAGGGTCTAATGGGGCCAACGTCCTGACTTTC. The J gene is TRBJ2-6, the V gene TRBV11-1, with D uncertain. The CDR3 spans 15 residues. V lost 1 base and J lost 3, with 7 bases in between. Germline assignment: CDR1 SGHAT and CDR2 FQDESV (reference sequence).

This rearrangement joins TRBV7-9 to TRBJ1-3, with TRBD1 as a possible D gene (5 bases). The V end lost 5 bases, the J end lost 3 bases, and 17 bases lay between the germline ends. This CDR3 has 16 residues. CDR1 is SEHNR, CDR2 FQNEAQ, per germline (reference sequence). CDR3 sequence: CASSPSGRGVGNTIYF. For the CDR3, the DNA is TGTGCCAGCAGCCCCTCGGGGCGGGGCGTTGGAAACACCATATATTTT.

This rearrangement joins TRBV30 to TRBJ1-4, with TRBD1 identical over 9 bases. Per the germline V gene, CDR1 is GTSNPN and CDR2 is SVGIG (reference sequence). This CDR3 has 15 amino acids. With V trimmed by 5 bases and J by 7 bases, 11 bases remained unmatched. CDR3 DNA: TGTGCCTGGGTCCCCCCCGGGACAGGGACTGAAAAACTGTTTTTT. Translating gives CAWVPPGTGTEKLFF.

This clone was recorded a few times. The chain has TRBV13 and TRBJ2-1; D unresolved. Germline CDR1 and CDR2: PRHDT and FYEKMQ (reference sequence). This CDR3 is built from 13 residues. Deletions cut 1 base from V and 3 bases from J, with 4 bases between. The CDR3 DNA sequence: TGTGCCAGCAGCTTAGCCAGCTACAATGAGCAGTTCTTC. It is translated as CASSLASYNEQFF.

The chain recombines TRBV5-8 with TRBJ1-5; D unresolved. CDR1 and CDR2 (germline): SGHTS, YDEGEE. The CDR3 is 17 residues long. Trimming left V 1 base short and J 0 bases short, with 14 bases between. CDR3 DNA sequence: TGTGCCAGCAGCTTGTCGTTCCCCGAGGATAGCAATCAGCCCCAGCATTTT. Amino acids: CASSLSFPEDSNQPQHF.

This CDR3 reads CASSLVVGVGTETQYF. The CDR3 bases are TGTGCCAGCAGCTTAGTGGTGGGAGTGGGTACAGAGACCCAGTACTTC. V and J are TRBV7-2 and TRBJ2-5; TRBD2 might be the D (5 bases). The germline V gene encodes CDR1 SGHTA and CDR2 FQGNSA. Deletions cut 1 base from V and 4 bases from J, with 16 bases between. The CDR3 totals 16 residues.